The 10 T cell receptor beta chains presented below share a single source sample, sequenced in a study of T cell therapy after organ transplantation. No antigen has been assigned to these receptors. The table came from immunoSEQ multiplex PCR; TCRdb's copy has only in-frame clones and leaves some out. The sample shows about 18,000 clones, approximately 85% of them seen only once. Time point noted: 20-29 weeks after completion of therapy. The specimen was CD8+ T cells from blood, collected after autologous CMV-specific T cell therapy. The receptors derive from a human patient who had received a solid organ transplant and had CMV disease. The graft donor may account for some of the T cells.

The CDR3 coding sequence is TGTGCCAGCATAGGGTGGGCGAACTCCTACAATGAGCAGTTCTTC. It yields the protein CASIGWANSYNEQFF. The V and J genes are TRBV7-8 and TRBJ2-1; D ambiguous. Trimming shortened V by 7 bases and J by 0 bases, and 13 bases separated the two germline ends. There are 15 residues in the CDR3. The germline V gene has CDR1 SGHVS and CDR2 FQNEAQ.

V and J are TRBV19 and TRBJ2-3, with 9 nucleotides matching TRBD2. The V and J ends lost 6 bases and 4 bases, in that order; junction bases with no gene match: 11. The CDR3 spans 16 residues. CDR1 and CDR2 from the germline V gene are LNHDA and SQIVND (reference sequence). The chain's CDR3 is CASSPEAGGGPDTQYF. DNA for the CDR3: TGTGCCAGTAGCCCGGAGGCGGGAGGGGGGCCAGATACGCAGTATTTT.

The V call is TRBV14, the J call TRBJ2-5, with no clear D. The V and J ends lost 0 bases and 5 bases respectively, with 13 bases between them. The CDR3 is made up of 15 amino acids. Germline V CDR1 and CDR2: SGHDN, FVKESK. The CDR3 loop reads CASSQEKKVRETQYF. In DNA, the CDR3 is TGTGCCAGCAGCCAAGAAAAGAAAGTCCGGGAGACCCAGTACTTC. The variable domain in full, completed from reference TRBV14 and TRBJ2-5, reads EAGVTQFPSHSVIEKGQTVTLRCDPISGHDNLYWYRRVMGKEIKFLLHFVKESKQDESGMPNNRFLAERTGGTYSTLKVQPAELEDSGVYFCASSQEKKVRETQYFGPGTRLLVL.

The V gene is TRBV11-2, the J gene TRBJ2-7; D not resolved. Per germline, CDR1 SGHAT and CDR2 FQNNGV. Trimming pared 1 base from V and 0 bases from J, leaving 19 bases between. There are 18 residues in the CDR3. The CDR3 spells CASSLGPYTGDLSYEQYF. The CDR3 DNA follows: TGTGCCAGCAGCTTAGGCCCCTACACGGGCGATCTCTCCTACGAGCAGTACTTC. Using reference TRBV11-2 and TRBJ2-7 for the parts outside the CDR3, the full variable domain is EAGVAQSPRYKIIEKRQSVAFWCNPISGHATLYWYQQILGQGPKLLIQFQNNGVVDDSQLPKDRFSAERLKGVDSTLKIQPAKLEDSAVYLCASSLGPYTGDLSYEQYFGPGTRLTVT.

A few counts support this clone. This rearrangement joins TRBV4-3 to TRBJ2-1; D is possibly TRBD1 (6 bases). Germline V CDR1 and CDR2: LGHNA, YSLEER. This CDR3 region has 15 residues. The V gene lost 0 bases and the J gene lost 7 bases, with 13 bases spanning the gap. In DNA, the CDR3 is TGCGCCAGCAGCCAAGATTGGGCAGGGGATAATGAGCAGTTCTTC. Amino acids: CASSQDWAGDNEQFF.

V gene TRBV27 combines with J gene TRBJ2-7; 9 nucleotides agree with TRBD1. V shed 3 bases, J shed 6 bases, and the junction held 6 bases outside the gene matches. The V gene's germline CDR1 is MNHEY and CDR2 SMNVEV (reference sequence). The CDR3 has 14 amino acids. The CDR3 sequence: CASSFGTGNGEQYF. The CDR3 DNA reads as TGTGCCAGCAGTTTCGGGACAGGGAATGGCGAGCAGTACTTC.

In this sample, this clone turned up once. CDR3 region: CASSLAPGRQRTDTQYF. The DNA of the CDR3 is TGCGCCAGCAGCTTGGCCCCGGGGCGTCAACGAACAGATACGCAGTATTTT. The genes are TRBV5-1 and TRBJ2-3; either TRBD1 or TRBD2 may fit D (5 bases each). The CDR3 is 17 amino acids. Germline lookup yields CDR1 SGHRS and CDR2 YFSETQ. Deletions cut 0 bases from V and 3 bases from J, with 17 bases between.

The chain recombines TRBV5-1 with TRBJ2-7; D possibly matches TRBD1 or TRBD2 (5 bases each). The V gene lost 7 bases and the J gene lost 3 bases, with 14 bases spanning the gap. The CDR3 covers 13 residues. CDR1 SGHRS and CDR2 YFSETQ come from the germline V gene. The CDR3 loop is CASRAVGDYEQYF. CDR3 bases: TGCGCCAGCCGTGCTGTGGGGGACTACGAGCAGTACTTC.

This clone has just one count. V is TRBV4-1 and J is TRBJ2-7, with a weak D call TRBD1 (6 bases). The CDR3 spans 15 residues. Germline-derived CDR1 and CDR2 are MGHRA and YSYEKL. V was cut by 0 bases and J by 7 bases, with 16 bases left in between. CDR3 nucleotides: TGCGCCAGCAGCCAAGATCTGGCAGGGGCACGGGAGCAGTACTTC. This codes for CASSQDLAGAREQYF.

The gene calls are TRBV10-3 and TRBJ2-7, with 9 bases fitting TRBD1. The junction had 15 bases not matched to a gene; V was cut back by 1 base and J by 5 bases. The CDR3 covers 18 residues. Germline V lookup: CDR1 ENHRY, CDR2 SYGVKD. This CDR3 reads CAISEYNFRDRARNEQYF. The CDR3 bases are TGTGCCATCAGTGAGTACAACTTCCGGGACAGGGCACGTAACGAGCAGTACTTC.